A selection of T cell receptor beta chains follows, all from one sample in a study of beta chain features in type 1 diabetes. The method was immunoSEQ multiplex PCR; TCRdb's version includes in-frame clones alone and lacks a portion of them. The sample holds around 25,000 clones, roughly 69% seen once. Material for sequencing was Tregs from blood. The source of these receptors is a man aged 18 to 29 with type 1 diabetes. Both conserved end residues are part of each CDR3. A D gene is named only where the DNA matches it firmly. Clone sizes are given selectively: once, few, many, or a class where the clone is expanded.

CDR3 length: 15
D gene: TRBD1
clone size: few
V gene: TRBV30
J gene: TRBJ1-5
CDR3 DNA: TGTGCCTGGAAACCTGGGGACAGGCCCAATCAGCCCCAGCATTTT
CDR3 protein: CAWKPGDRPNQPQHF

CDR3 length: 13
D gene: NA
clone size: NA
V gene: TRBV30
J gene: TRBJ2-7
CDR3 DNA: TGTGCCTGGACCCGGCTAGCGCCTTACGAGCAGTACTTC
CDR3 protein: CAWTRLAPYEQYF

CDR3 length: 14
D gene: NA
clone size: NA
V gene: TRBV27
J gene: TRBJ1-5
CDR3 DNA: TGTGCCAGCAGTTTAACAGGTCCCGCTCAGCCCCAGCATTTT
CDR3 protein: CASSLTGPAQPQHF

CDR3 length: 13
D gene: NA
clone size: few
V gene: TRBV30
J gene: TRBJ2-3
CDR3 DNA: TGTGCCTGGAGACGGGGAATGACAGATACGCAGTATTTT
CDR3 protein: CAWRRGMTDTQYF

CDR3 length: 14
D gene: NA
clone size: NA
V gene: TRBV6-5
J gene: TRBJ2-5
CDR3 DNA: TGTGCCAGCAGTTACGATTACTTGCAAGAGACCCAGTACTTC
CDR3 protein: CASSYDYLQETQYF

CDR3 length: 12
D gene: TRBD1
clone size: NA
V gene: TRBV9
J gene: TRBJ2-1
CDR3 DNA: TGTGCCAGCAGCGTTCGACAGGGTGGGCAGTTCTTC
CDR3 protein: CASSVRQGGQFF

CDR3 length: 16
D gene: NA
clone size: NA
V gene: TRBV6-6
J gene: TRBJ1-6
CDR3 DNA: TGTGCCAGCACCAAAGACAGACAACCGTATAATTCACCCCTCCACTTT
CDR3 protein: CASTKDRQPYNSPLHF

CDR3 length: 16
D gene: TRBD1
clone size: NA
V gene: TRBV28
J gene: TRBJ2-7
CDR3 DNA: TGTGCCAGCAGGGCGACAGGGACAGTTGTGGCCTACGAGCAGTACTTC
CDR3 protein: CASRATGTVVAYEQYF

CDR3 length: 12
D gene: NA
clone size: NA
V gene: TRBV30
J gene: TRBJ1-2
CDR3 DNA: TGTGCCTGGGGTTCACGGAACTATGGCTACACCTTC
CDR3 protein: CAWGSRNYGYTF

CDR3 length: 15
D gene: TRBD1
clone size: medium-sized
V gene: TRBV10-3
J gene: TRBJ2-2
CDR3 DNA: TGTGCCATCAGTGAGGCAGGGGGCGCAGGCGGGGAGCTGTTTTTT
CDR3 protein: CAISEAGGAGGELFF

CDR3 length: 15
D gene: NA
clone size: NA
V gene: TRBV6-6
J gene: TRBJ2-7
CDR3 DNA: TGTGCCAGCAGGCAGACCGGGACTGTAGTGTACGAGCAGTACTTC
CDR3 protein: CASRQTGTVVYEQYF

CDR3 length: 13
D gene: TRBD1
clone size: NA
V gene: TRBV6-1
J gene: TRBJ1-2
CDR3 DNA: TGTGCCAGCAGTGGACAGGGCGCGTCCGGCTACACCTTC
CDR3 protein: CASSGQGASGYTF

CDR3 length: 16
D gene: TRBD2
clone size: NA
V gene: TRBV12-5
J gene: TRBJ2-3
CDR3 DNA: TGTGCTAGTGGTCCCGGGACTAGCGGGCGCACAGATACGCAGTATTTT
CDR3 protein: CASGPGTSGRTDTQYF

CDR3 length: 15
D gene: TRBD1
clone size: few
V gene: TRBV29-1
J gene: TRBJ1-2
CDR3 DNA: TGCAGCACCAGAAGATTGACAGGGGGCCGAGGTGGCTACACCTTC
CDR3 protein: CSTRRLTGGRGGYTF

CDR3 length: 14
D gene: NA
clone size: NA
V gene: TRBV7-8
J gene: TRBJ1-2
CDR3 DNA: TGTGCCAGCAGCTTAAGTCGCGGTTTCTATGGCTACACCTTC
CDR3 protein: CASSLSRGFYGYTF

CDR3 length: 15
D gene: TRBD1
clone size: few
V gene: TRBV7-8
J gene: TRBJ1-1
CDR3 DNA: TGTGCCAGCAGCCTACGGGACAGGGTGAACACTGAAGCTTTCTTT
CDR3 protein: CASSLRDRVNTEAFF

CDR3 length: 14
D gene: TRBD1
clone size: NA
V gene: TRBV28
J gene: TRBJ2-7
CDR3 DNA: TGTGCCAGCAGTATCGCGGACAGGGACGGCGAGCAGTACTTC
CDR3 protein: CASSIADRDGEQYF

CDR3 length: 14
D gene: NA
clone size: NA
V gene: TRBV5-1
J gene: TRBJ2-1
CDR3 DNA: TGCGCCAGCAGCTGGGGGGAGCCCTACAATGAGCAGTTCTTC
CDR3 protein: CASSWGEPYNEQFF

CDR3 length: 14
D gene: TRBD2
clone size: NA
V gene: TRBV29-1
J gene: TRBJ2-7
CDR3 DNA: TGCAGCGTTGTAACTAGCGGGGCTATCTACGAGCAGTACTTC
CDR3 protein: CSVVTSGAIYEQYF

CDR3 length: 15
D gene: TRBD2
clone size: NA
V gene: TRBV2
J gene: TRBJ2-1
CDR3 DNA: TGTGCCAGCAGCCCCGAACGGACTAGCGTAGCTCCTATGTTCTTC
CDR3 protein: CASSPERTSVAPMFF

CDR3 length: 15
D gene: NA
clone size: NA
V gene: TRBV13
J gene: TRBJ2-7
CDR3 DNA: TGTGCCAGCAGCTTCCGCGGGACCATCTCCTACGAGCAGTACTTC
CDR3 protein: CASSFRGTISYEQYF

CDR3 length: 14
D gene: NA
clone size: once
V gene: TRBV18
J gene: TRBJ1-2
CDR3 DNA: TGTGCCAGCTCACCACGAAGACAGTTCTATGGCTACACCTTC
CDR3 protein: CASSPRRQFYGYTF

CDR3 length: 15
D gene: TRBD2
clone size: NA
V gene: TRBV29-1
J gene: TRBJ2-7
CDR3 DNA: TGCAGCGTTACGACTAGCGGGAAAAGGGGACCCAAGCAGTACTTC
CDR3 protein: CSVTTSGKRGPKQYF

CDR3 length: 13
D gene: NA
clone size: NA
V gene: TRBV28
J gene: TRBJ2-7
CDR3 DNA: TGTGCCAGCAGTTGGGGGGGCGCCTACGAGCAGTACTTC
CDR3 protein: CASSWGGAYEQYF

CDR3 length: 12
D gene: NA
clone size: NA
V gene: TRBV7-2
J gene: TRBJ2-1
CDR3 DNA: TGTGCCAGCAGCCCCCAGGGGCATGAGCAGTTCTTC
CDR3 protein: CASSPQGHEQFF

CDR3 length: 11
D gene: NA
clone size: once
V gene: TRBV29-1
J gene: TRBJ2-1
CDR3 DNA: TGCAGCGTTTTAGCCTACAATGAGCAGTTCTTC
CDR3 protein: CSVLAYNEQFF

CDR3 length: 16
D gene: NA
clone size: NA
V gene: TRBV7-2
J gene: TRBJ2-1
CDR3 DNA: TGTGCCAGCAGCTTAGCCGGGACAAATACCTACAATGAGCAGTTCTTC
CDR3 protein: CASSLAGTNTYNEQFF

CDR3 length: 14
D gene: NA
clone size: NA
V gene: TRBV27
J gene: TRBJ2-7
CDR3 DNA: TGTGCCAGCAGTTTAGGCAGGGAAGTTTACGAGCAGTACTTC
CDR3 protein: CASSLGREVYEQYF

CDR3 length: 14
D gene: TRBD1
clone size: NA
V gene: TRBV30
J gene: TRBJ2-1
CDR3 DNA: TGTGCCTGGAGCTCGGGACAGGGGAACAATGAGCAGTTCTTC
CDR3 protein: CAWSSGQGNNEQFF

CDR3 length: 12
D gene: NA
clone size: NA
V gene: TRBV28
J gene: TRBJ2-7
CDR3 DNA: TGTGCCAGCAGCCCTAAGAGGAACGAGCAGTACTTC
CDR3 protein: CASSPKRNEQYF

CDR3 length: 13
D gene: TRBD1
clone size: NA
V gene: TRBV18
J gene: TRBJ1-1
CDR3 DNA: TGTGCCAGCTCTCGGGACAGGGGGACTGAAGCTTTCTTT
CDR3 protein: CASSRDRGTEAFF

CDR3 length: 15
D gene: TRBD1
clone size: NA
V gene: TRBV7-9
J gene: TRBJ2-1
CDR3 DNA: TGTGCCAGCAGGTACACAGGGGACTCCTACAATGAGCAGTTCTTC
CDR3 protein: CASRYTGDSYNEQFF

CDR3 length: 17
D gene: NA
clone size: few
V gene: TRBV7-4
J gene: TRBJ1-1
CDR3 DNA: TGTGCCAGCAGCTTAGACCCTACAGATACTCGGAACACTGAAGCTTTCTTT
CDR3 protein: CASSLDPTDTRNTEAFF

CDR3 length: 16
D gene: NA
clone size: NA
V gene: TRBV7-2
J gene: TRBJ2-6
CDR3 DNA: TGTGCCAGCAGCTCATGGGCCACGGCTGGGGCCAACGTCCTGACTTTC
CDR3 protein: CASSSWATAGANVLTF

CDR3 length: 11
D gene: NA
clone size: NA
V gene: TRBV28
J gene: TRBJ2-2
CDR3 DNA: TGTGCCAGCAGTTTTCCCGGGGAGCCGTTTTTT
CDR3 protein: CASSFPGEPFF

CDR3 length: 13
D gene: TRBD1
clone size: NA
V gene: TRBV5-5
J gene: TRBJ2-5
CDR3 DNA: TGTGCCAGCAGCTTTGACAGGGGCGAGACCCAGTACTTC
CDR3 protein: CASSFDRGETQYF

CDR3 length: 13
D gene: NA
clone size: NA
V gene: TRBV7-2
J gene: TRBJ2-5
CDR3 DNA: TGTGCCAGCAGCTTAACAGGGTTGGAGACCCAGTACTTC
CDR3 protein: CASSLTGLETQYF

CDR3 length: 12
D gene: NA
clone size: NA
V gene: TRBV6-1
J gene: TRBJ2-7
CDR3 DNA: TGTGCCAGCAGCGGAGGGTCAGGGGAGCAGTACTTC
CDR3 protein: CASSGGSGEQYF

CDR3 length: 15
D gene: NA
clone size: NA
V gene: TRBV5-1
J gene: TRBJ2-1
CDR3 DNA: TGCGCCAGCAGCGGGACACCAAGCTCCTACAATGAGCAGTTCTTC
CDR3 protein: CASSGTPSSYNEQFF

CDR3 length: 14
D gene: NA
clone size: NA
V gene: TRBV28
J gene: TRBJ1-5
CDR3 DNA: TGTGCCAGCAGGCGAACCCAGGGGAATCAGCCCCAGCATTTT
CDR3 protein: CASRRTQGNQPQHF

CDR3 length: 11
D gene: NA
clone size: NA
V gene: TRBV18
J gene: TRBJ2-7
CDR3 DNA: TGTGCCAGCTCTCCCGCCTACGAGCAGTACTTC
CDR3 protein: CASSPAYEQYF

CDR3 length: 15
D gene: NA
clone size: NA
V gene: TRBV5-8
J gene: TRBJ2-6
CDR3 DNA: TGTGCCAGCAGCTTAGGGAGCTCTGGGGCCAACGTCCTGACTTTC
CDR3 protein: CASSLGSSGANVLTF

CDR3 length: 13
D gene: NA
clone size: NA
V gene: TRBV5-1
J gene: TRBJ2-5
CDR3 DNA: TGCGCCAGCAGCTTAATGCCACAGGGACACGCCAACTTC
CDR3 protein: CASSLMPQGHANF

CDR3 length: 11
D gene: NA
clone size: NA
V gene: TRBV29-1
J gene: TRBJ2-7
CDR3 DNA: TGCAGCGCGAGAGGGGGCTACGAGCAGTACTTC
CDR3 protein: CSARGGYEQYF

CDR3 length: 15
D gene: NA
clone size: NA
V gene: TRBV10-3
J gene: TRBJ2-3
CDR3 DNA: TGTGCCATCAGGGGGGCCGGGGCGTTCCTCGATACGCAGTATTTT
CDR3 protein: CAIRGAGAFLDTQYF

CDR3 length: 15
D gene: TRBD1
clone size: NA
V gene: TRBV9
J gene: TRBJ2-5
CDR3 DNA: TGTGCCAGCAGCCCAAGGACAGGAGGTCAAGAGACCCAGTACTTC
CDR3 protein: CASSPRTGGQETQYF

CDR3 length: 13
D gene: NA
clone size: few
V gene: TRBV28
J gene: TRBJ2-3
CDR3 DNA: TGTGCCAGTATTGCGGCGGATCGGGATACGCAGTATTTT
CDR3 protein: CASIAADRDTQYF

CDR3 length: 13
D gene: NA
clone size: few
V gene: TRBV28
J gene: TRBJ1-5
CDR3 DNA: TGTGCCATAAGGGGAAATAGCAATCAGCCCCAGCATTTT
CDR3 protein: CAIRGNSNQPQHF